This entry lists 28 T cell receptor beta chains sequenced from one sample in a study of OX40 agonist ivuxolimab in advanced cancers. The repertoire was sequenced with immunoSEQ multiplex PCR; TCRdb's copy has only in-frame clones and lacks some. The data hold about 67,000 clones, with 91% observed a single time. The material sequenced was CD4+ or CD8+ T cells sorted from blood, taken in a trial of the OX40 agonist ivuxolimab. These receptors originate from an adult with an advanced solid tumor such as melanoma, head and neck, liver or kidney cancer.

The chain has TRBV4-1 and TRBJ2-7; TRBD2 matches at 9 bases. This CDR3 region has 15 residues. V gave up 4 bases and J gave up 6 bases; unmatched junction bases: 10. CDR1 is MGHRA, CDR2 YSYEKL, per germline. This CDR3 reads CASSPQIAGEGEQYF. In nucleotides, the CDR3 is TGCGCCAGCAGCCCACAGATAGCGGGAGAGGGCGAGCAGTACTTC.

This clone was seen only once. The chain joins TRBV7-2 to TRBJ2-1; 7 nucleotides align to TRBD1. Germline trimming cut 3 bases from V and 6 bases from J; bases unmatched to any gene: 8. The V gene's germline CDR1 is SGHTA and CDR2 FQGNSA. The CDR3 has 15 amino acids. CDR3 DNA: TGTGCCAGCAGCTTGGGGTACAGGGGTGGCAATGAGCAGTTCTTC. Translation: CASSLGYRGGNEQFF.

The chain is built from TRBV19 and TRBJ1-1; D gene ambiguous. The CDR3 is 13 amino acids. Trimming removed 3 bases from V and 5 bases from J, with 10 bases in between. Germline V lookup: CDR1 LNHDA, CDR2 SQIVND (reference sequence). DNA for the CDR3: TGTGCCAGTAGTATGACTGGTGGGACTGAAGCTTTCTTT. Translated: CASSMTGGTEAFF.

The rearrangement uses TRBV27 and TRBJ1-1, with 9 bases matching TRBD1. The CDR3 spans 15 residues. The J segment lost 4 bases and the V segment lost 7 bases, leaving 10 bases of the junction unmatched. Germline V lookup: CDR1 MNHEY, CDR2 SMNVEV (reference sequence). The CDR3 DNA follows: TGTGCCAGCACTCTATCGGGGACAGGGCTCACTGAAGCTTTCTTT. This sequence encodes CASTLSGTGLTEAFF.

The chain employs TRBV7-9 and TRBJ2-4, with D maybe TRBD2 (6 bases). CDR1 and CDR2 from the germline V gene are SEHNR and FQNEAQ (reference sequence). The CDR3 runs to 15 residues. Trimming stripped 2 bases from V and 5 bases from J, with 13 bases between. CDR3 nucleotide sequence: TGTGCCAGCAGCTTAAGTCTGGGGGGTCAAAACATTCAGTACTTC. Protein sequence: CASSLSLGGQNIQYF.

V and J are TRBV11-2 and TRBJ1-1; no reliable D call. The length of the CDR3 is 17 residues. The germline V and J ends were trimmed by 0 bases and 0 bases, with 14 bases remaining between them. CDR1 is SGHAT, CDR2 FQNNGV, per germline. CDR3 sequence (DNA): TGTGCCAGCAGCTTAGAGGGAGAAGCCTTTATGAACACTGAAGCTTTCTTT. Its protein is CASSLEGEAFMNTEAFF.

The genes are TRBV7-8 and TRBJ2-7, with 10 bases lining up with TRBD2. The V gene's germline CDR1 is SGHVS and CDR2 FQNEAQ. This CDR3 has 14 amino acids. The junction had 7 bases not matched to a gene; V was cut back by 6 bases and J by 5 bases. The CDR3 loop reads CASRLAGKSDEQYF. CDR3 DNA: TGTGCCAGCAGACTAGCGGGAAAATCGGACGAGCAGTACTTC.

J is TRBJ2-1 and V is TRBV19; 7 bases fit TRBD2. This CDR3 region has 13 residues. Unmatched junction bases numbered 4, after V lost 7 bases and J lost 4 bases. From germline, CDR1 is LNHDA and CDR2 SQIVND (reference sequence). In nucleotides, the CDR3 is TGTGCCAGTACAGCGGGAAGATACAATGAGCAGTTCTTC. Its translation: CASTAGRYNEQFF.

The J gene is TRBJ2-3, the V gene TRBV7-2, with D tentatively TRBD1 (6 bases). Trimming pared 6 bases from V and 6 bases from J, leaving 10 bases between. CDR1 and CDR2 from the germline V gene are SGHTA and FQGNSA. This CDR3 is built from 12 residues. This CDR3 reads CASSNRADTQYF. The CDR3 DNA sequence: TGTGCCAGCAGTAACAGGGCGGATACGCAGTATTTT.

The chain recombines TRBV28 with TRBJ2-7; D is ambiguous. This CDR3 spans 12 amino acids. The V end was cut by 0 bases, the J end by 5 bases, with 5 bases between. Per germline, CDR1 MDHEN and CDR2 SYDVKM. The CDR3 nucleotides read TGTGCCAGCAGTTTATGGAACCACGAGCAGTACTTC. Translation gives CASSLWNHEQYF.

The rearrangement links TRBV19 to TRBJ1-4; D ambiguous. Germline values: CDR1 LNHDA, CDR2 SQIVND (reference sequence). Trimming removed 9 bases from V and 0 bases from J, with 14 bases in between. The CDR3 loop spans 15 amino acids. CDR3 coding DNA: TGTGCCAGCCAATCGGTTGTGGCAACTAATGAAAAACTGTTTTTT. Its translation: CASQSVVATNEKLFF.

The V and J genes are TRBV7-6 and TRBJ1-4; no clear D. The CDR3 is made up of 14 amino acids. In germline, CDR1 is SGHVS, CDR2 FNYEAQ. Between the trimmed V and J ends, which lost 2 bases and 2 bases, there was a span of 6 bases. Written as DNA, the CDR3 is TGTGCCAGCAGCTTACGTGGGACTAATGAAAAACTGTTTTTT. This translates into CASSLRGTNEKLFF.

In nucleotides, the CDR3 is TGTGCCAGTAGTATTGGTAGCGGGAGGTCCTACGAGCAGTACTTC. Translation gives CASSIGSGRSYEQYF. This chain uses TRBV19 with TRBJ2-7; TRBD2 agrees at 10 bases. This CDR3 spans 15 amino acids. Germline CDR1 reads LNHDA; CDR2 reads SQIVND (reference sequence). Trimming at V came to 3 bases and at J to 1 base, leaving 3 bases not matched to a gene.

V is TRBV4-3 and J is TRBJ2-5; D gene unclear. The J call may be mistaken, given a closer DNA end match to TRBJ2-4. The germline gives CDR1 LGHNA, CDR2 YSLEER. The CDR3 consists of 14 residues. The CDR3, as DNA: TGCGCCAGCAGCCAAGACACTGTTCAAGACATTCAGTACTTC. Amino acid sequence: CASSQDTVQDIQYF.

The rearrangement joins TRBV5-1 to TRBJ2-2, with D maybe TRBD2 (6 bases). This CDR3 contains 13 residues. Trimming pared 5 bases from V and 7 bases from J, leaving 12 bases between. Germline assignment: CDR1 SGHRS and CDR2 YFSETQ. CDR3 sequence: CASSGFGSGELFF. In DNA, the CDR3 is TGCGCCAGCAGTGGTTTCGGGAGCGGGGAGCTGTTTTTT.

The genes are TRBV7-9 and TRBJ2-7; D is perhaps TRBD1 or TRBD2 (5 bases each). Per the germline V gene, CDR1 is SEHNR and CDR2 is FQNEAQ (reference sequence). V lost 1 base and J 2 bases, leaving 9 bases between the germline ends. This CDR3 is 14 amino acids long. CDR3 protein: CASSLVQGAYEQYF. CDR3 DNA sequence: TGTGCCAGCAGCTTAGTCCAGGGAGCCTACGAGCAGTACTTC.

This chain links TRBV27 with TRBJ2-2; D may be TRBD2 (5 bases). V was clipped by 5 bases and J by 4 bases, with 14 bases between them. From germline, CDR1 is MNHEY and CDR2 SMNVEV (reference sequence). The CDR3 length is 15 residues. The CDR3 loop is CASSTWEHLTGELFF. CDR3 bases: TGTGCCAGCAGTACTTGGGAGCATCTCACCGGGGAGCTGTTTTTT.

The rearrangement links TRBV19 to TRBJ1-5, with unresolved D. V lost 2 bases and J 1 base, leaving 9 bases between the germline ends. Germline values: CDR1 LNHDA, CDR2 SQIVND (reference sequence). The CDR3 has 15 residues. The CDR3 region has the DNA TGTGCCAGTAGTATAACGCGGCAAAGCAATCAGCCCCAGCATTTT. Encoded protein: CASSITRQSNQPQHF.

The chain recombines TRBV6-6 with TRBJ2-7; 7 positions agree with TRBD1. CDR3 length equals 15 residues. CDR1 and CDR2 (germline): MNHNY, SVGAGI (reference sequence). V lost 7 bases and J lost 7; bases outside the gene matches: 16. The CDR3 loop is CASIHSMQGDSEQYF. In DNA, the CDR3 is TGTGCCAGCATCCACAGTATGCAGGGGGATTCGGAGCAGTACTTC.

This clone has just a few counts. The chain has TRBV7-9 and TRBJ2-5; 7 bases line up with TRBD2. Germline-derived CDR1 and CDR2 are SEHNR and FQNEAQ (reference sequence). Trimming cost V 5 bases and J 5 bases; bases outside gene matches: 11. The CDR3 consists of 15 residues. CDR3 sequence (DNA): TGTGCCAGCAGCAGACGCAGCGGGGAGCATGAGACCCAGTACTTC. Its protein product is CASSRRSGEHETQYF.

The rearrangement uses TRBV7-9 and TRBJ2-1; TRBD2 agrees at 8 bases. The trim removed 5 bases at V and 4 bases at J, leaving 7 bases unmatched. CDR1 SEHNR and CDR2 FQNEAQ come from the germline V gene (reference sequence). The CDR3 extends over 15 amino acids. This CDR3 is CASSAGGAFYNEQFF. The CDR3 DNA reads TGTGCCAGCAGCGCGGGGGGAGCGTTTTACAATGAGCAGTTCTTC.

This sequence joins TRBV4-2 and TRBJ2-1, with a tentative D call TRBD1 (7 bases). Trimming cost V 1 base and J 7 bases, with 14 bases left between them. The CDR3 has 15 residues. Germline assignment: CDR1 LGHNA and CDR2 YNFKEQ. Here the CDR3 DNA reads TGTGCCAGCAGCCAAGTTCAGGGGGGACAGAATGAGCAGTTCTTC. Protein: CASSQVQGGQNEQFF.

V is TRBV4-3 and J is TRBJ2-2; tentative D call: TRBD1 (6 bases). V lost 6 bases to trimming and J lost 1 base, with 6 bases between them. There are 13 residues in the CDR3. The germline V gene encodes CDR1 LGHNA and CDR2 YSLEER. CDR3 sequence: CASRGGNTGELFF. The CDR3 DNA follows: TGCGCCAGCAGAGGGGGGAACACCGGGGAGCTGTTTTTT.

This clone was counted a single time. The chain combines TRBV6-1 with TRBJ1-1, with 10 bases aligning to TRBD1. The V segment lost 3 bases and the J segment 0 bases; nucleotides outside the gene matches: 4. CDR3 length equals 16 residues. CDR1 is MNHNS and CDR2 is SASEGT in the germline V gene. For the CDR3, the DNA is TGTGCCAGCAGTGAGTGGGACAGGGGTATGAACACTGAAGCTTTCTTT. It specifies CASSEWDRGMNTEAFF.

This sequence joins TRBV7-2 and TRBJ2-7, with D perhaps matching TRBD1 or TRBD2 (6 bases each). CDR1 is SGHTA and CDR2 is FQGNSA in the germline V gene. Deletions cut 5 bases from V and 0 bases from J, with 11 bases between. CDR3 size: 14 residues. As DNA, the CDR3 is TGTGCCAGCAGCCAAGGGGGACTCTCCTACGAGCAGTACTTC. Amino acids: CASSQGGLSYEQYF. The full variable domain, its missing parts supplied by reference TRBV7-2 and TRBJ2-7, is GAGVSQSPSNKVTEKGKDVELRCDPISGHTALYWYRQSLGQGLEFLIYFQGNSAPDKSGLPSDRFSAERTGGSVSTLTIQRTQQEDSAVYLCASSQGGLSYEQYFGPGTRLTVT.

V gene TRBV5-1 combines with J gene TRBJ1-3; D possibly corresponds to TRBD1 (5 bases). With 1 base removed from V and 2 bases from J, the gap between germline ends came to 16 bases. The length of the CDR3 is 17 residues. Germline V lookup: CDR1 SGHRS, CDR2 YFSETQ. This CDR3 reads CASSLSAGTFPGNTIYF. CDR3 DNA sequence: TGCGCCAGCAGCTTGTCTGCAGGGACTTTCCCTGGAAACACCATATATTTT.

CDR3 sequence reads: CASRAGTSFYEQYF. CDR3 nucleotide sequence: TGTGCCAGCAGAGCGGGGACATCCTTCTACGAGCAGTACTTC. V and J are TRBV27 and TRBJ2-7; possible D gene TRBD2, 7 bases. V was trimmed by 6 bases and J by 3 bases, leaving 15 bases between them. This CDR3 region has 14 residues. Germline V gene sequence: CDR1 MNHEY, CDR2 SMNVEV (reference sequence).

The chain couples TRBV5-6 to TRBJ2-2; D not resolved. Trimming cost V 2 bases and J 5 bases, with 7 bases left between them. This CDR3 region has 13 residues. Germline lookup yields CDR1 SGHDT and CDR2 YYEEEE. The CDR3 DNA reads as TGTGCCAGCAGCTTCGCTGAGACCGGGGAGCTGTTTTTT. This gives the protein CASSFAETGELFF.